The 22 T cell receptor beta chains given below trace back to one sample, sequenced in a study of T cell responses to AZD1222 COVID-19 vaccine. The table came from immunoSEQ multiplex PCR; TCRdb's copy has only in-frame clones and leaves some out. The sample includes over 150,000 clones, approximately 95% of them seen just once. The starting material was peripheral blood, obtained 28 days after the second AZD1222 dose. These receptors were collected from an adult who received the AZD1222 COVID-19 vaccine.

The chain has TRBV19 and TRBJ2-3; tentatively, D is TRBD1 or TRBD2 (6 bases each). V was shortened by 10 bases and J by 3 bases, with 17 bases between the two germline ends. Germline lookup yields CDR1 LNHDA and CDR2 SQIVND (reference sequence). This CDR3 spans 14 amino acids. The CDR3 DNA sequence: TGTGCCACCGGGAAGGGGGGCGAGACAGATACGCAGTATTTT. Encoded protein: CATGKGGETDTQYF.

This sequence joins TRBV6-5 and TRBJ2-7; D call uncertain. This CDR3 has 12 residues. CDR1 is MNHEY and CDR2 is SVGAGI in the germline V gene. The ends were cut back, 6 bases at V and 5 bases at J, with 11 bases in the middle. The CDR3 DNA reads TGTGCCAGCAGCCAAGGCCCCCACGAGCAGTACTTC. Translating gives CASSQGPHEQYF.

The chain employs TRBV19 and TRBJ1-5; no clear D gene. The germline gives CDR1 LNHDA, CDR2 SQIVND (reference sequence). The CDR3 extends over 16 amino acids. V lost 3 bases to trimming and J lost 5 bases, with 17 bases between them. For the CDR3, the DNA is TGTGCCAGTAGTATGATGCCCACTTACCGGGATCAGCCCCAGCATTTT. Its protein is CASSMMPTYRDQPQHF.

The V gene is TRBV25-1, the J gene TRBJ1-2; D is undetermined. Trimming took 4 bases from V and 0 from J, leaving 6 bases between them. Per germline, CDR1 MGHDK and CDR2 SYGVNS. This CDR3 has 13 residues. The CDR3 region is CASSGGTNYGYTF. The CDR3 DNA reads as TGTGCCAGCAGTGGAGGGACTAACTATGGCTACACCTTC.

The chain has TRBV2 and TRBJ2-5, with TRBD2 matching 11 bases. Germline trimming cut 2 bases from V and 9 bases from J; bases unmatched to any gene: 26. Germline CDR1 SNHLY, CDR2 FYNNEI. The CDR3 totals 21 residues. CDR3 in amino acids: CASSELAGGRASGSRVAAQYF. The CDR3 DNA is TGTGCCAGCAGTGAACTAGCGGGGGGCCGGGCCTCGGGGTCGCGGGTTGCGGCCCAGTACTTC. Full variable domain (rest looked up from reference TRBV2 and TRBJ2-5): EPEVTQTPSHQVTQMGQEVILRCVPISNHLYFYWYRQILGQKVEFLVSFYNNEISEKSEIFDDQFSVERPDGSNFTLKIRSTKLEDSAMYFCASSELAGGRASGSRVAAQYFGPGTRLLVL.

V and J are TRBV19 and TRBJ1-1; D gene unclear. The CDR3 runs to 11 residues. Germline loops: CDR1 LNHDA, CDR2 SQIVND (reference sequence). V was pared by 6 bases and J by 1 base, with 3 bases between. Written as DNA, the CDR3 is TGTGCCAGTAGCCAGAACACTGAAGCTTTCTTT. Protein product: CASSQNTEAFF.

The chain joins TRBV27 to TRBJ1-2; 9 positions match TRBD1. Losses at the gene ends were 6 bases for V and 8 bases for J; bases not matched to a gene: 10. Germline V gives CDR1 MNHEY, CDR2 SMNVEV (reference sequence). CDR3 size: 14 residues. In nucleotides, the CDR3 is TGTGCCAGCAGCCTCTTACAGGGGGCGGGAGGCTACACCTTC. Amino acids: CASSLLQGAGGYTF.

This chain uses TRBV3-1 (or the pseudogene TRBV3-2) with TRBJ2-1; 12 bases agree with TRBD2. Germline V gives CDR1 LGHDT, CDR2 YNNKEL (reference sequence). The trim removed 0 bases at V and 6 bases at J, leaving 9 bases unmatched. The CDR3 is made up of 18 amino acids. CDR3 sequence (DNA): TGTGCCAGCAGCCAAGATCGGTCCCCTAGCGGGGGGGCCAATGAGCAGTTCTTC. It specifies CASSQDRSPSGGANEQFF.

This chain uses TRBV27 with TRBJ1-5; no firm D call. The V gene lost 2 bases and the J gene lost 4 bases, with 9 bases spanning the gap. CDR1 and CDR2 from the germline V gene are MNHEY and SMNVEV (reference sequence). The CDR3 has 14 residues. CDR3: CASSLRPGNQPQHF. The DNA of the CDR3 is TGTGCCAGCAGTTTACGGCCGGGAAATCAGCCCCAGCATTTT.

The V gene is TRBV6-5, the J gene TRBJ1-6, with 7 positions matching TRBD1. CDR1 is MNHEY, CDR2 SVGAGI, per germline. Trimming took 6 bases from V and 10 from J; bases not matched to a gene: 12. The CDR3 has 15 amino acids. The DNA of the CDR3 is TGTGCCAGCAGCCTCACAGGGGCGGTAGGGTCACCCCTCCACTTT. It encodes CASSLTGAVGSPLHF.

The V and J genes are TRBV5-6 and TRBJ1-2, with TRBD1 matching over 11 bases. Trimming cost V 4 bases and J 5 bases; bases outside gene matches: 4. CDR3 length: 14 residues. CDR1 and CDR2 (germline): SGHDT, YYEEEE. This CDR3 is CASSLGTGGYGYTF. The CDR3 DNA is TGTGCCAGCAGCCTTGGGACAGGGGGTTATGGCTACACCTTC.

The V gene is TRBV29-1, the J gene TRBJ2-7, with 7 positions matching TRBD1. Germline trimming cut 1 base from V and 4 bases from J; bases unmatched to any gene: 16. CDR3 length: 17 residues. Germline V lookup: CDR1 SQVTM, CDR2 ANQGSEA. This CDR3 reads CSVEGRGSGTAMYEQYF. The CDR3 DNA is TGCAGCGTTGAAGGTAGGGGGTCGGGGACAGCTATGTACGAGCAGTACTTC.

This clone was picked up a small number of times. CDR3 sequence (DNA): TGTGCCAGCAGCTTAGGCGTCTCAGGGGGCTTTGGCTACACCTTC. The encoded protein is CASSLGVSGGFGYTF. This rearrangement joins TRBV7-9 to TRBJ1-2; 8 nucleotides match TRBD1. Germline-derived CDR1 and CDR2 are SEHNR and FQNEAQ (reference sequence). The V and J ends lost 1 base and 7 bases, in that order; junction bases with no gene match: 8. This CDR3 has 15 amino acids.

The rearrangement uses TRBV5-6 and TRBJ1-2; unclear D gene. This CDR3 has 13 residues. V was pared by 6 bases and J by 4 bases, with 13 bases between. Germline CDR1 and CDR2: SGHDT and YYEEEE. The CDR3 sequence: CASIHFNVYGYTF. In DNA, the CDR3 is TGTGCCAGCATCCACTTCAATGTCTATGGCTACACCTTC.

This clone was detected only a few times. The chain links TRBV6-2 or TRBV6-3 to TRBJ1-5; D unresolved. The V gene lost 2 bases and the J gene lost 5 bases, with 13 bases spanning the gap. Germline loops: CDR1 MNHEY, CDR2 SVGEGT. CDR3 length: 15 residues. The CDR3 protein is CASSYGQAPYQPQHF. CDR3 DNA sequence: TGTGCCAGCAGTTACGGGCAGGCACCCTATCAGCCCCAGCATTTT.

The V and J genes are TRBV6-5 and TRBJ2-6; no definite D call. This CDR3 has 15 amino acids. V gave up 2 bases and J gave up 2 bases, with 7 bases separating them. The germline V gene has CDR1 MNHEY and CDR2 SVGAGI. CDR3 sequence: CASSYSIAGANVLTF. CDR3 coding DNA: TGTGCCAGCAGTTACAGCATCGCTGGGGCCAACGTCCTGACTTTC.

CDR3 sequence reads: CASSVASGRSGANVLTF. The CDR3 DNA reads as TGTGCCAGCAGCGTAGCTTCAGGCAGAAGCGGGGCCAACGTCCTGACTTTC. The chain combines TRBV9 with TRBJ2-6; D not certain. The CDR3 runs 17 residues. Germline loops: CDR1 SGDLS, CDR2 YYNGEE. V shed 0 bases and J shed 4 bases, with 14 bases lying between them.

The chain couples TRBV3-1 (or the pseudogene TRBV3-2) to TRBJ1-3; D is undetermined. CDR1 LGHDT and CDR2 YNNKEL come from the germline V gene (reference sequence). V lost 4 bases and J 5 bases, leaving 15 bases between the germline ends. This CDR3 region has 15 residues. The CDR3 DNA follows: TGTGCCAGCAGCCCCGAAGGCCTTACGAGAAACACCATATATTTT. Amino acid sequence: CASSPEGLTRNTIYF.

This chain joins TRBV9 and TRBJ1-6; the D gene is possibly TRBD1 (5 bases). Trimming stripped 0 bases from V and 9 bases from J, with 13 bases between. This CDR3 region has 15 residues. The germline V gene encodes CDR1 SGDLS and CDR2 YYNGEE. CDR3 in amino acids: CASSVASGQGSPLHF. The CDR3 DNA reads as TGTGCCAGCAGCGTAGCGTCAGGGCAGGGTTCACCCCTCCACTTT.

The gene calls are TRBV6-1 and TRBJ1-3; 8 bases fit TRBD1. Germline V CDR1 and CDR2: MNHNS, SASEGT. Unmatched junction bases numbered 4, after V lost 6 bases and J lost 0 bases. The CDR3 length is 15 residues. The CDR3 here is CASSGQGVSGNTIYF. In DNA, the CDR3 is TGTGCCAGCAGCGGACAGGGCGTCTCTGGAAACACCATATATTTT.

The V call is TRBV18, the J call TRBJ2-7; TRBD2 might be the D (6 bases). Per the germline V gene, CDR1 is KGHSH and CDR2 is LQKENI. CDR3 length: 12 amino acids. Trimming left V 2 bases short and J 5 bases short, with 7 bases between. In DNA form, the CDR3 reads TGTGCCAGCTCACCAGGAGGGGACGAGCAGTACTTC. Translated, it gives CASSPGGDEQYF.

This chain uses TRBV19 with TRBJ1-4; no definite D call. The CDR3 consists of 12 residues. Germline assignment: CDR1 LNHDA and CDR2 SQIVND (reference sequence). With 6 bases removed from V and 7 bases from J, the gap between germline ends came to 9 bases. DNA of the CDR3: TGTGCCAGTAGCGAGAGACGTGAAAAACTGTTTTTT. Its protein is CASSERREKLFF. The full variable domain, rest sourced from reference TRBV19 and TRBJ1-4, is DGGITQSPKYLFRKEGQNVTLSCEQNLNHDAMYWYRQDPGQGLRLIYYSQIVNDFQKGDIAEGYSVSREKKESFPLTVTSAQKNPTAFYLCASSERREKLFFGSGTQLSVL.